Below are 12 T cell receptor beta chains sequenced from a single sample in a study of cytomegalovirus exposure and HLA in healthy donors. Amplification used 60 Vbeta primers and 13 Jbeta primers. Only in-frame clones appear in the TCRdb table, and some are missing; sequencing was by immunoSEQ multiplex PCR. Of about 150,000 clones in the sample, approximately 78% are singletons; the top ten hold about 3%. The sample taken for sequencing was PBMCs. These receptors were collected from a man aged 35 to 55 in good health and CMV-seropositive.

This sequence joins TRBV18 and TRBJ1-2, with D uncertain. Germline CDR1 and CDR2: KGHSH and LQKENI. The CDR3 has 15 amino acids. Trimming cost V 8 bases and J 2 bases, with 18 bases left between them. The CDR3 reads CASSPTLEVNYGYTF. The CDR3 region has the DNA TGTGCCAGCAGCCCAACTTTAGAAGTGAACTATGGCTACACCTTC. Full variable domain (outside the CDR3, taken from reference TRBV18 and TRBJ1-2): NAGVMQNPRHLVRRRGQEARLRCSPMKGHSHVYWYRQLPEEGLKFMVYLQKENIIDESGMPKERFSAEFPKEGPSILRIQQVVRGDSAAYFCASSPTLEVNYGYTFGSGTRLTVV.

The chain is built from TRBV19 and TRBJ1-1; D unclear. The V end lost 4 bases, the J end lost 0 bases, and 6 bases lay between the germline ends. CDR3 length: 13 amino acids. The V gene's germline CDR1 is LNHDA and CDR2 SQIVND (reference sequence). The CDR3, as DNA: TGTGCCAGTAGTACGGGAGTGAACACTGAAGCTTTCTTT. Amino acids: CASSTGVNTEAFF.

CDR3 bases: TGTGCCAGCAGCTCCGGGACAGGGCAGGGTTTGACGAACACCGGGGAGCTGTTTTTT. Amino acid sequence: CASSSGTGQGLTNTGELFF. The chain couples TRBV7-2 to TRBJ2-2; 9 bases align to TRBD1. The CDR3 loop spans 19 amino acids. Germline CDR1 and CDR2: SGHTA and FQGNSA. V gave up 4 bases and J gave up 0 bases; unmatched junction bases: 12.

This chain joins TRBV6-6 and TRBJ1-5; D not resolved. Germline CDR1 MNHNY, CDR2 SVGAGI (reference sequence). V lost 2 bases and J 6 bases, leaving 14 bases between the germline ends. The CDR3 extends over 15 amino acids. As DNA, the CDR3 is TGTGCCAGCAGTTACGGCAGGCTCTCAGGTCAGCCCCAGCATTTT. This translates into CASSYGRLSGQPQHF.

This chain uses TRBV18 with TRBJ1-5; no firm D call. CDR3 length equals 14 residues. Looked up from germline, CDR1 is KGHSH and CDR2 is LQKENI. The V end lost 3 bases, the J end lost 2 bases, and 8 bases lay between the germline ends. The CDR3 DNA reads as TGTGCCAGCTCACCCTGGGAGGGCAATCAGCCCCAGCATTTT. Amino acids: CASSPWEGNQPQHF.

The rearrangement links TRBV25-1 to TRBJ1-1; D is ambiguous. V lost 7 bases and J lost 1, with 13 bases in between. The V gene's germline CDR1 is MGHDK and CDR2 SYGVNS. The CDR3 sequence is 14 residues long. The CDR3 region has the DNA TGTGCCAGCACCGTTGGAGGGTGGAACACTGAAGCTTTCTTT. Encoded protein: CASTVGGWNTEAFF.

J is TRBJ1-3 and V is TRBV7-9, with TRBD1 matching 10 bases. The CDR3 is 15 amino acids. Per the germline V gene, CDR1 is SEHNR and CDR2 is FQNEAQ (reference sequence). The V segment lost 5 bases and the J segment 3 bases; nucleotides outside the gene matches: 4. CDR3 sequence: CASSRQGARGNTIYF. The CDR3 DNA reads as TGTGCCAGCAGCCGACAGGGGGCGCGTGGAAACACCATATATTTT.

The rearrangement joins TRBV6-5 to TRBJ2-7; D gene uncertain. Germline V gene lookup returns CDR1 MNHEY and CDR2 SVGAGI. V lost 0 bases and J 0 bases, leaving 6 bases between the germline ends. This CDR3 is 14 amino acids long. In DNA, the CDR3 is TGTGCCAGCAGTTACTCCGCCAGCTCCTACGAGCAGTACTTC. Translated, it gives CASSYSASSYEQYF.

With respect to this clone: A read error may produce the germline difference seen at one junction end. The J gene is TRBJ2-1, the V gene TRBV5-4; 8 nucleotides agree with TRBD2. Germline CDR1 reads SGHNT; CDR2 reads YYREEE (reference sequence). The CDR3 sequence is 15 residues long. The CDR3 sequence is CANSLAGIPGNEQFF. The CDR3 DNA follows: TGTGCCAACAGCTTAGCGGGAATTCCAGGCAATGAGCAGTTCTTC.

CDR3 sequence reads: CASSLYSGSYEQYF. CDR3 in DNA: TGTGCCAGCAGTTTGTATAGCGGCTCCTACGAGCAGTACTTC. The rearrangement joins TRBV27 to TRBJ2-7, with D tentatively TRBD2 (6 bases). The CDR3 runs to 14 residues. The ends were cut back, 3 bases at V and 0 bases at J, with 9 bases in the middle. Germline V gives CDR1 MNHEY, CDR2 SMNVEV (reference sequence).

The genes are TRBV30 and TRBJ1-3, with unresolved D. Germline V gene sequence: CDR1 GTSNPN, CDR2 SVGIG (reference sequence). Trimming took off 1 base at V and 0 bases at J, with 10 bases between the two ends. The CDR3 runs 15 residues. The CDR3 DNA follows: TGTGCCTGGAGTGAACAGCTTTTCTCTGGAAACACCATATATTTT. Residues: CAWSEQLFSGNTIYF. The whole variable domain, remainder taken from reference TRBV30 and TRBJ1-3, is SQTIHQWPATLVQPVGSPLSLECTVEGTSNPNLYWYRQAAGRGLQLLFYSVGIGQISSEVPQNLSASRPQDRQFILSSKKLLLSDSGFYLCAWSEQLFSGNTIYFGEGSWLTVV.

The chain links TRBV4-1 to TRBJ1-1; weak D call: TRBD1 (6 bases). V lost 1 base and J 0 bases, leaving 9 bases between the germline ends. The CDR3 is 15 residues long. CDR1 is MGHRA and CDR2 is YSYEKL in the germline V gene. Here the CDR3 DNA reads TGCGCCAGCAGCCAAGGTGAGGGGGTGAACACTGAAGCTTTCTTT. This translates into CASSQGEGVNTEAFF.